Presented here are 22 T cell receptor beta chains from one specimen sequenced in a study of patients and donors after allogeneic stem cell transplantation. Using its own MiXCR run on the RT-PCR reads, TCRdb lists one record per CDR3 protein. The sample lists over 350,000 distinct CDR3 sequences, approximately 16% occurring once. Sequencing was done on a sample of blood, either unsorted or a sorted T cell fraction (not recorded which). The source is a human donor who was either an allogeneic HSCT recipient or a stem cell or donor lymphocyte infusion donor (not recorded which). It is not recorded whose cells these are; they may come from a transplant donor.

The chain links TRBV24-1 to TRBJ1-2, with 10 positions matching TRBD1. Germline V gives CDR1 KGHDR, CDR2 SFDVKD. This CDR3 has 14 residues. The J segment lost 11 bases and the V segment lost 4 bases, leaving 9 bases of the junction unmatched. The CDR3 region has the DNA TGTGCCACCAGTGACTCGACAGGGGGCATTTCATACACCTTC. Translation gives CATSDSTGGISYTF.

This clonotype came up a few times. CDR3 protein: CASSPSGRIAEQYF. CDR3 sequence (DNA): TGCGCCAGCAGCCCTAGCGGGAGGATTGCCGAGCAGTACTTC. The V and J genes are TRBV5-1 and TRBJ2-7; 11 bases agree with TRBD2. CDR3 length: 14 residues. Germline V gene lookup returns CDR1 SGHRS and CDR2 YFSETQ. V trimming: 4 bases; J trimming: 6 bases; junction bases outside the gene matches: 6.

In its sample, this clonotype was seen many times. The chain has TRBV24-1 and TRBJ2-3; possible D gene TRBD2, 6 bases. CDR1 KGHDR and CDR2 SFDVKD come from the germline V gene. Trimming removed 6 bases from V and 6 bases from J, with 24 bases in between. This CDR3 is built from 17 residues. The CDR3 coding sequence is TGTGCCACCAGTTTGCGGGACTCCGGCGTTCAAGGGGATACGCAGTATTTT. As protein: CATSLRDSGVQGDTQYF.

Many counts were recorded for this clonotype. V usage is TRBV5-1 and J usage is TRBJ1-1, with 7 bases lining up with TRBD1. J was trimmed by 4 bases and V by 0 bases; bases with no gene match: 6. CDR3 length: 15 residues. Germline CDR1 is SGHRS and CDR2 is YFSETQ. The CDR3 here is CASSLEGALGTEAFF. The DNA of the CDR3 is TGCGCCAGCAGCTTGGAGGGGGCGTTAGGCACTGAAGCTTTCTTT.

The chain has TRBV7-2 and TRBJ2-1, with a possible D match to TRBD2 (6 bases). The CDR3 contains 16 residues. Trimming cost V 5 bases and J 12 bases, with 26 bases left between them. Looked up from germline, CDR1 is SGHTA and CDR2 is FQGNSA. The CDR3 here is CASSPSFGRGGLGQFF. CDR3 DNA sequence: TGTGCCAGCAGCCCAAGCTTCGGGCGGGGAGGCCTTGGGCAGTTCTTC.

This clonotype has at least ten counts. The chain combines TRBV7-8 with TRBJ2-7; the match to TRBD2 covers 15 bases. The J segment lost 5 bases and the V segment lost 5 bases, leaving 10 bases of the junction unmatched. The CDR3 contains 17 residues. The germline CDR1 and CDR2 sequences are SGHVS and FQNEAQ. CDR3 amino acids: CASSPRGTSGRSHEQYF. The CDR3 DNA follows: TGTGCCAGCAGCCCGAGAGGGACTAGCGGGAGGTCCCACGAGCAGTACTTC.

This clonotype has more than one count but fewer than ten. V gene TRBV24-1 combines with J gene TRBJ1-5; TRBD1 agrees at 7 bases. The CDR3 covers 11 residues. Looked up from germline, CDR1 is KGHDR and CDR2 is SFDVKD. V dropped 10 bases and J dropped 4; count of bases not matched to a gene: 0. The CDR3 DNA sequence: TGTGCCACGGGACAGAATCAGCCCCAGCATTTT. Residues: CATGQNQPQHF.

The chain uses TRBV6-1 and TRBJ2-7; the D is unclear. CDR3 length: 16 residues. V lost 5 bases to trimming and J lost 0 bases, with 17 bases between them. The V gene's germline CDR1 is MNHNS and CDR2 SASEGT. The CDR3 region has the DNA TGTGCCAGCAGTCCATACCCCGGGCCCTCCTCCTACGAGCAGTACTTC. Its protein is CASSPYPGPSSYEQYF.

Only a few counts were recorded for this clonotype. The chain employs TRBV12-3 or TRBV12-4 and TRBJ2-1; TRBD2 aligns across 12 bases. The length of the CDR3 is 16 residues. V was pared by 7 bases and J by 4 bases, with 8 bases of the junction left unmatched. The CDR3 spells CASNRGGTSGYNEQFF. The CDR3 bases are TGTGCCAGCAACCGAGGGGGGACTAGCGGGTACAATGAGCAGTTCTTC.

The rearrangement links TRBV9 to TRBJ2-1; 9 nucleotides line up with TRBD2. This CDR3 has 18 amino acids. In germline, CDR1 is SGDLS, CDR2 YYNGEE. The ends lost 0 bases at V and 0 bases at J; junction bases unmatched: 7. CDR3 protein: CASSVVGLAGSSYNEQFF. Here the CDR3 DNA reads TGTGCCAGCAGCGTAGTGGGGCTAGCGGGGAGCTCCTACAATGAGCAGTTCTTC. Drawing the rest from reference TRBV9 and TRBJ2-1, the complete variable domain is DSGVTQTPKHLITATGQRVTLRCSPRSGDLSVYWYQQSLDQGLQFLIQYYNGEERAKGNILERFSAQQFPDLHSELNLSSLELGDSALYFCASSVVGLAGSSYNEQFFGPGTRLTVL.

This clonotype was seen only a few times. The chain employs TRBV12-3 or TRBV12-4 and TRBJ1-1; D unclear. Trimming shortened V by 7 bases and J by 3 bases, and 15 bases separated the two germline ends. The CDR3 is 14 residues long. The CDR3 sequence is CASTSLDGYTEAFF. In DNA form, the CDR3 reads TGTGCCAGCACCTCCTTAGATGGTTACACTGAAGCTTTCTTT.

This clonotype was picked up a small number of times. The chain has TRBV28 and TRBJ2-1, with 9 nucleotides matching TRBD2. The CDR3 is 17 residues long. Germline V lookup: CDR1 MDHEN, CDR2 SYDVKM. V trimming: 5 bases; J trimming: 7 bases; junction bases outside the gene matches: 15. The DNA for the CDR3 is TGTGCCAGCAGTGGGCCCTCGTTTAGCGGGAGTGGTAATGAGCAGTTCTTC. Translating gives CASSGPSFSGSGNEQFF.

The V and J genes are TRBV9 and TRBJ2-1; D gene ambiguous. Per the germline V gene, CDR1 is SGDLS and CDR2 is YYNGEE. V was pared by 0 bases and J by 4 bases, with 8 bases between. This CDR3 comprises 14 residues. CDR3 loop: CASSVGGLYNEQFF. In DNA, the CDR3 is TGTGCCAGCAGCGTAGGAGGTTTATACAATGAGCAGTTCTTC.

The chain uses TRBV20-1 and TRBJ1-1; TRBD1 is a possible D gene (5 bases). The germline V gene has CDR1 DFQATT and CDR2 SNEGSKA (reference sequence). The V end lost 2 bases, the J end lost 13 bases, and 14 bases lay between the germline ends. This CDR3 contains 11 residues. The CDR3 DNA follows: TGCAGTGCTAGAACGGGGCTAGTAGGTTTCTTT. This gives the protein CSARTGLVGFF.

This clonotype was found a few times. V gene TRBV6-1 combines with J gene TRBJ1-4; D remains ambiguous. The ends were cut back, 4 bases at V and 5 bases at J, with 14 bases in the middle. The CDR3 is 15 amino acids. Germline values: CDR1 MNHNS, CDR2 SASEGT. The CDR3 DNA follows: TGTGCCAGCAGTGTGAGGCAGCCATTGAATGAAAAACTGTTTTTT. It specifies CASSVRQPLNEKLFF.

Here the CDR3 reads CSARVHSSGNTIYF. The CDR3 nucleotides are TGCAGTGCTAGAGTTCATAGCTCTGGAAACACCATATATTTT. V usage is TRBV20-1 and J usage is TRBJ1-3; D is undetermined. From germline, CDR1 is DFQATT and CDR2 SNEGSKA (reference sequence). CDR3 length equals 14 residues. Trimming stripped 1 base from V and 0 bases from J, with 7 bases between.

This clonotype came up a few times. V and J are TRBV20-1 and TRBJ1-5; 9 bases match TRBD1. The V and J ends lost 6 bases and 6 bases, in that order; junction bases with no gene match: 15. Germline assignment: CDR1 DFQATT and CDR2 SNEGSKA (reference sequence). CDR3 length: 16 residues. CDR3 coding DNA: TGCAGTGCCATGGCCGTGACAGGGGGTTTGGGTCAGCCCCAGCATTTT. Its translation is CSAMAVTGGLGQPQHF.

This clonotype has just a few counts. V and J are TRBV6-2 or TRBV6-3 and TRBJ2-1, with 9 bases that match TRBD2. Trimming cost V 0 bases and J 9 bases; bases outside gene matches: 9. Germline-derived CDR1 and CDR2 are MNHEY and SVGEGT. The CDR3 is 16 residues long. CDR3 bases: TGTGCCAGCAGTTACTCGTATAGCGGGAGTAAAATTGAGCAGTTCTTC. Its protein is CASSYSYSGSKIEQFF.

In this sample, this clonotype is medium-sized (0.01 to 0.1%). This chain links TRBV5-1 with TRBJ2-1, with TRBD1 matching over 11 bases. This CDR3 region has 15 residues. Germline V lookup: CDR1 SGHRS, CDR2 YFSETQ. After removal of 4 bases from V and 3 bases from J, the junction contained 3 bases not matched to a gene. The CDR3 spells CASSDGTGGYNEQFF. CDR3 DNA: TGCGCCAGCAGCGACGGGACAGGGGGCTACAATGAGCAGTTCTTC.

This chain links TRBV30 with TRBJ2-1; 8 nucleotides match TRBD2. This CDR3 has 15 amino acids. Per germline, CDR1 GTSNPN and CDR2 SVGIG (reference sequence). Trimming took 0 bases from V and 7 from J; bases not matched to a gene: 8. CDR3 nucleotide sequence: TGTGCCTGGAGTGTACAGGGCGGGAGGCGGAATGAGCAGTTCTTC. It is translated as CAWSVQGGRRNEQFF.

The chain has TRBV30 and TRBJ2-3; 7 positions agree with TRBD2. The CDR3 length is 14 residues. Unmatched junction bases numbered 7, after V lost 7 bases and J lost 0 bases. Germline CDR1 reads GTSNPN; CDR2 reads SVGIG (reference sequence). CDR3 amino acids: CALTSGTSTDTQYF. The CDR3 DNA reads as TGTGCCTTGACGAGCGGGACTAGCACAGATACGCAGTATTTT.

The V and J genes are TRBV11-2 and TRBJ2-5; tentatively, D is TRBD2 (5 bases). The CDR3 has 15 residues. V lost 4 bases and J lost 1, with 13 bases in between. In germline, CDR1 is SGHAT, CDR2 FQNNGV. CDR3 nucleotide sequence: TGTGCCAGCAGCTCCCCGAGTAGCGTCCAAGAGACCCAGTACTTC. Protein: CASSSPSSVQETQYF.